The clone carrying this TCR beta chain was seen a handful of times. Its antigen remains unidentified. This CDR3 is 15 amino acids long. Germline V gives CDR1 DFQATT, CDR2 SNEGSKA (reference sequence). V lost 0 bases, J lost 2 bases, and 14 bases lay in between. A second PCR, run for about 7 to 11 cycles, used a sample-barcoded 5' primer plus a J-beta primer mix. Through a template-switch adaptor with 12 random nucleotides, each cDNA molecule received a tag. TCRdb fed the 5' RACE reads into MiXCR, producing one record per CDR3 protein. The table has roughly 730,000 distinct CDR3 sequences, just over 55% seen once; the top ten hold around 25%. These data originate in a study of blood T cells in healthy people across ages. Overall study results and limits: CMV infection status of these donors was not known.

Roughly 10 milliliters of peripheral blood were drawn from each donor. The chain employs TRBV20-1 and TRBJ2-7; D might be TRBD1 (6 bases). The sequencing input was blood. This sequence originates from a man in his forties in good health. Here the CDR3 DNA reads TGCAGTGCTAGAGATCGAGGCAGGGGCCCCTACGAGCAGTACTTC. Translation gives CSARDRGRGPYEQYF.